These 9 T cell receptor beta chains were all obtained from the same sample, sequenced in a study of a mutant IDH1 vaccine in newly diagnosed glioma. Time point of the sample: week 23, last vaccination. Each vaccine dose was 300 ug of mutant IDH1 20-mer peptide, with topical imiquimod. Their cognate antigens are unknown. Method: immunoSEQ multiplex PCR; TCRdb's copy keeps in-frame clones and lacks some. There are 50,000 to 60,000 clones in the sample; roughly 80% occur only once, and around 6.2% lies in the top ten. Sequenced here: PBMCs, sampled from a glioma patient whose treatment included an IDH1 peptide vaccine. All receptors derive from a middle-aged man with glioma.

CDR3 bases: TGTGCCAGCAGTCCCCCAGGTTATAATTCACCCCTCCACTTT. This gives the protein CASSPPGYNSPLHF. The chain links TRBV2 to TRBJ1-6; D not resolved. This CDR3 region has 14 residues. The V end was cut by 5 bases, the J end by 4 bases, with 9 bases between. Germline CDR1 is SNHLY and CDR2 is FYNNEI.

The chain is built from TRBV19 and TRBJ1-2; D not resolved. The V gene's germline CDR1 is LNHDA and CDR2 SQIVND (reference sequence). CDR3 length: 14 residues. Trimming shortened V by 8 bases and J by 2 bases, and 15 bases separated the two germline ends. For the CDR3, the DNA is TGTGCCAGTCGACCACCCGGGGAAAACTATGGCTACACCTTC. It encodes CASRPPGENYGYTF.

The rearrangement joins TRBV19 to TRBJ1-2, with 11 bases lining up with TRBD1. This CDR3 has 17 amino acids. Germline V gene sequence: CDR1 LNHDA, CDR2 SQIVND (reference sequence). Losses at the gene ends were 3 bases for V and 3 bases for J; bases not matched to a gene: 9. CDR3 amino acids: CASSMGTGGWGDYGYTF. In nucleotides, the CDR3 is TGTGCCAGTAGTATGGGGACAGGGGGTTGGGGAGACTATGGCTACACCTTC. Complete variable domain (other parts from reference TRBV19 and TRBJ1-2): DGGITQSPKYLFRKEGQNVTLSCEQNLNHDAMYWYRQDPGQGLRLIYYSQIVNDFQKGDIAEGYSVSREKKESFPLTVTSAQKNPTAFYLCASSMGTGGWGDYGYTFGSGTRLTVV.

The chain combines TRBV5-1 with TRBJ2-5; D possibly corresponds to TRBD2 (6 bases). The germline V gene has CDR1 SGHRS and CDR2 YFSETQ. The CDR3 runs 13 residues. V lost 6 bases and J lost 5, with 14 bases in between. CDR3 DNA: TGCGCCAGCAAGGTAGGGGAGGTGGAGACCCAGTACTTC. It translates to CASKVGEVETQYF.

This sequence joins TRBV25-1 and TRBJ1-1; 8 bases match TRBD1. This CDR3 is 15 amino acids long. Germline V gives CDR1 MGHDK, CDR2 SYGVNS. The ends lost 3 bases at V and 0 bases at J; junction bases unmatched: 3. The CDR3 DNA reads TGTGCCAGCAGTGATCAGGGGGCCATGAACACTGAAGCTTTCTTT. Its translation is CASSDQGAMNTEAFF. The complete variable domain, with remaining parts taken from reference TRBV25-1 and TRBJ1-1, reads EADIYQTPRYLVIGTGKKITLECSQTMGHDKMYWYQQDPGMELHLIHYSYGVNSTEKGDLSSESTVSRIRTEHFPLTLESARPSHTSQYLCASSDQGAMNTEAFFGQGTRLTVV.

The chain uses TRBV6-5 and TRBJ2-7; D may be TRBD1 (6 bases). Germline values: CDR1 MNHEY, CDR2 SVGAGI. V lost 5 bases, J lost 0 bases, and 11 bases lay in between. The CDR3 sequence is 14 residues long. The CDR3, as DNA: TGTGCCAGCAGTGAAAGGGACATCTCCTACGAGCAGTACTTC. Its protein is CASSERDISYEQYF.

The chain recombines TRBV6-6 with TRBJ2-2; TRBD2 aligns across 10 bases. Germline CDR1 MNHNY, CDR2 SVGAGI (reference sequence). V trimming: 8 bases; J trimming: 4 bases; junction bases outside the gene matches: 4. The CDR3 consists of 14 residues. CDR3 sequence reads: CASLAGGVTGELFF. The CDR3 DNA sequence: TGTGCCAGCTTAGCGGGGGGCGTCACCGGGGAGCTGTTTTTT.

The CDR3 protein is CASRTQAGSSPLHF. The CDR3 region has the DNA TGTGCCAGTAGAACCCAGGCGGGGAGTTCACCCCTCCACTTT. The V call is TRBV19, the J call TRBJ1-6; D not certain. CDR3 length: 14 amino acids. Per germline, CDR1 LNHDA and CDR2 SQIVND (reference sequence). The germline V and J ends were trimmed by 6 bases and 9 bases, with 15 bases remaining between them.

This chain links TRBV29-1 with TRBJ2-5, with D perhaps TRBD1 (6 bases). Looked up from germline, CDR1 is SQVTM and CDR2 is ANQGSEA. This CDR3 region has 11 residues. V lost 7 bases and J 3 bases, leaving 9 bases between the germline ends. CDR3 residues: CSGNREETQYF. Written as DNA, the CDR3 is TGCAGCGGGAACAGGGAAGAGACCCAGTACTTC.